The 2 T cell receptor beta chains listed next were all sequenced from one sample in a study of blood T cell repertoires in COVID-19 (dated by TCRdb to the early 2020s). The library was prepared using the immunoSEQ multiplex PCR assay. TCRdb retrieved this table from immuneACCESS and kept in-frame rearrangements only. Not all clones are present; in checked studies, unresolved V genes account for under half, and no reason is known for the remainder. The sample includes tens of thousands of clones, with roughly nine tenths observed a single time. Approximately 19% of the sample goes to the ten largest clones. The sample was peripheral blood. The origin of the receptors is a man between 45 and 60 years old in a cohort sampled during active COVID-19.

The V gene is TRBV12-3 or TRBV12-4, the J gene TRBJ2-3, with D possibly TRBD1 on 6 matching bases. With 5 bases removed from V and 3 bases from J, the gap between germline ends came to 9 bases. CDR3 size: 13 residues. CDR3 sequence reads: CASSLTGTDTQYF. DNA of the CDR3: TGTGCCAGCAGTCTTACAGGGACAGATACGCAGTATTTT.

The V gene is TRBV5-1, the J gene TRBJ1-5; 10 bases line up with TRBD1. J gave up 3 bases and V 2 bases, and 2 bases lay outside the gene matches. Germline V gives CDR1 SGHRS, CDR2 YFSETQ. CDR3 length: 15 residues. CDR3 in amino acids: CASSFGTGDNQPQHF. The CDR3 nucleotides are TGCGCCAGCAGCTTCGGGACAGGGGACAATCAGCCCCAGCATTTT. Full variable domain (outside the CDR3, taken from reference TRBV5-1 and TRBJ1-5): KAGVTQTPRYLIKTRGQQVTLSCSPISGHRSVSWYQQTPGQGLQFLFEYFSETQRNKGNFPGRFSGRQFSNSRSEMNVSTLELGDSALYLCASSFGTGDNQPQHFGDGTRLSIL.